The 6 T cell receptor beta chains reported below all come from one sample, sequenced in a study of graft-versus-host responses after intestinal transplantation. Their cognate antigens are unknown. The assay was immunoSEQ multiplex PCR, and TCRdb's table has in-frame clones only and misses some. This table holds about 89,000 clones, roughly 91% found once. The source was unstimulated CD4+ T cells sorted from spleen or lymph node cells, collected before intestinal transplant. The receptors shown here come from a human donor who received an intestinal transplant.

In DNA, the CDR3 is TGCGCCAGCAGCTTGGCCGGTCTAGCGGGGGGAATATCCTGGGTTGAGCAGTTCTTC. Amino acid sequence: CASSLAGLAGGISWVEQFF. The chain links TRBV5-1 to TRBJ2-1; 11 bases fit TRBD2. V shed 0 bases and J 9 bases; nucleotides not matched to a gene: 17. The CDR3 runs to 19 residues. Germline-derived CDR1 and CDR2 are SGHRS and YFSETQ.

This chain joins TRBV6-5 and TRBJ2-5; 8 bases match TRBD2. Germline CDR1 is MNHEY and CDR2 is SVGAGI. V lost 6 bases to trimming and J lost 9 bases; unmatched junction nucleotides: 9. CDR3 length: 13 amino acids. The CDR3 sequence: CASSLSGGPSQYF. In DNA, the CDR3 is TGTGCCAGCAGCTTGAGCGGGGGCCCTTCCCAGTACTTC.

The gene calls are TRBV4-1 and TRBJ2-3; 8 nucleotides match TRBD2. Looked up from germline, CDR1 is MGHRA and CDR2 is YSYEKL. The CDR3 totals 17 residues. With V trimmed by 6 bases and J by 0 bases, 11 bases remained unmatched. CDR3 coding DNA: TGCGCCAGCAGTCTCGCTATCGGCGGGGGGAGCACAGATACGCAGTATTTT. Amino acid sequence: CASSLAIGGGSTDTQYF.

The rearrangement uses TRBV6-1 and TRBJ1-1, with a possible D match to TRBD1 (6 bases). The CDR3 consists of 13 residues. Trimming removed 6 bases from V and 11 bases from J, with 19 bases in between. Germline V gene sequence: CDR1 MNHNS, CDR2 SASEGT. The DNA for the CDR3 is TGTGCCAGCAGAGCCCCAGACAGGCGGCTGGCTTTCTTT. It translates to CASRAPDRRLAFF.

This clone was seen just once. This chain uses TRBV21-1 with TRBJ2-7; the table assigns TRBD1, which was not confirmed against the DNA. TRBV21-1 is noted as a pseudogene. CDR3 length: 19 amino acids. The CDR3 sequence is CASSKALWPRQALPYEQYF. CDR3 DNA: TGTGCCAGCAGCAAAGCGCTTTGGCCTAGACAGGCCCTCCCCTACGAGCAGTACTTC.

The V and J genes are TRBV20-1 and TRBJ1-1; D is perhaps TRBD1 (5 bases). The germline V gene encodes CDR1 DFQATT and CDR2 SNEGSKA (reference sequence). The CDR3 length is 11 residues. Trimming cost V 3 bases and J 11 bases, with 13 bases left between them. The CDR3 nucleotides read TGCAGTGCTAGCGGGGGGGAGTCGGCTTTCTTT. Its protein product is CSASGGESAFF.